A selection of T cell receptor beta chains follows, all from one sample in a study of metastatic and nonmetastatic thyroid tumors. TCRdb reanalyzed the PCR reads with MiXCR. This sample yields under 30,000 clones, of which approximately 4% are seen a single time; 21% belongs to the top ten. The sequencing sample was made of blood. All receptors derive from a female donor with papillary thyroid cancer or a benign thyroid nodule (not recorded which). Some clones in this sample may be carry-over from other donors' samples. The conserved cysteine and the conserved F or W are not part of the CDR3 here.

v_call	j_call	cdr3_length	cdr3_aa
TRBV6-1	TRBJ2-1	13	ASRGLAGGVNEQF
TRBV28	TRBJ1-5	12	ASSLGFYHQPQH
TRBV7-9	TRBJ2-3	13	ASSFGTGAADTQY
TRBV6-1	TRBJ2-7	12	ASTGRQPVYGQY
TRBV5-5	TRBJ2-2	10	ASPLGRGELF
TRBV5-6	TRBJ1-1	13	ASSLIRGPGTEAF
TRBV6-1	TRBJ1-6	14	ASTVTGGRNNSPLH
TRBV10-2	TRBJ1-2	11	ASSDRGGRGYT
TRBV6-1	TRBJ2-7	14	ASTEAVPACSYEQY
TRBV7-9	TRBJ1-2	11	ASSFDGLYGYT
TRBV27	TRBJ2-2	15	ASSLIAGGSNTGELF
TRBV11-3	TRBJ2-3	14	ASSSIEGVPLDTQY
TRBV15	TRBJ2-1	15	ATSRGFTSGSVDEQF
TRBV11-3	TRBJ2-1	14	ASSLDGYLQGNEQF
TRBV6-1	TRBJ2-5	11	ASTQSPRETQY
TRBV2	TRBJ1-1	11	ASRYGWNTEAF
TRBV10-1	TRBJ2-2	11	ASSGTATGELF
TRBV27	TRBJ2-7	13	ASSLFADRDHEQY
TRBV6-6	TRBJ2-7	14	ASSYSIRGGLYEQY
TRBV4-2	TRBJ2-3	9	ASSHGDTQY
TRBV19	TRBJ1-2	9	ASSANYGYT
TRBV7-3	TRBJ2-2	13	ASSLGLAGTGELF
TRBV6-1	TRBJ1-6	15	ASTFRPGGSYNSPLH
TRBV29-1	TRBJ2-1	12	SVGGRLMVGEQL
TRBV7-8	TRBJ1-1	11	ASSRDWSTEAF
TRBV6-4	TRBJ2-2	13	AKGQAPENTGELF
TRBV5-1	TRBJ1-4	13	ASIPTLVTNEKLF
TRBV29-1	TRBJ2-7	12	SVPFLGAFYEQY
TRBV6-2/TRBV6-3	TRBJ2-2	10	ASRGDTGELF
TRBV19	TRBJ1-1	11	ASAGSFGAEAF
TRBV20-1	TRBJ2-2	11	SASWQNTGELF
TRBV27	TRBJ1-1	11	ASSLSRGSRAF
TRBV20-1	TRBJ2-4	12	SAVDRVAKDIQY
TRBV28	TRBJ2-7	13	ASSLAGTGAYEQY
TRBV6-4	TRBJ2-3	13	ASSDSTSGGNTQY
TRBV19	TRBJ2-3	11	ASSFTITYTQY
TRBV7-2	TRBJ1-5	14	ASSLFLEAAYQPQH
TRBV19	TRBJ2-2	15	ASSMPGLAANTGELF
TRBV6-1	TRBJ2-2	12	ATCNREGTGELF
TRBV27	TRBJ2-3	15	ASNLGWASHRTDTQY
TRBV10-2	TRBJ2-2	13	ASIESGSGAGELF
TRBV7-9	TRBJ2-7	11	ASSLAGAYEQY
TRBV19	TRBJ1-5	12	ATSRRNSNQPQH
TRBV11-2	TRBJ2-1	13	ASSLAGFSYNEQF
TRBV20-1	TRBJ2-1	11	SAPRDSANEQF
TRBV10-3	TRBJ2-2	12	AIRPTANTGELF
TRBV5-1	TRBJ2-3	12	ASSRSPPTDTQY
TRBV2	TRBJ1-2	11	ASSLQGNYGYT
TRBV24-1	TRBJ2-1	14	ATSDYGTGSYNEQF
TRBV9	TRBJ2-1	13	ASSSSTISYNEQF
TRBV28	TRBJ2-7	13	ASTSSPGGGREQY
TRBV6-1	TRBJ1-2	12	ATSAWGGNYGYT
TRBV7-6	TRBJ2-1	14	ASSSPRGKADNEQI
TRBV7-3	TRBJ2-2	12	ASSSGTRAGELF
TRBV18	TRBJ1-5	12	ASSPSSSNQPQH
TRBV12-3/TRBV12-4	TRBJ1-1	12	ASSNRGLDTEAF
TRBV19	TRBJ2-2	12	ASSIARGRGELF
TRBV2	TRBJ2-1	13	ASSAERQRSSVEF
TRBV3-1	TRBJ1-1	12	ASSQGSVNTEAF
TRBV7-2	TRBJ1-1	12	ASSLVSGNTEAF